This TCR beta chain was profiled in a study of cytomegalovirus exposure and HLA in healthy donors. This CDR3 is 14 amino acids long. Trimming removed 1 base from V and 6 bases from J; junction bases left unmatched: 1. Per the germline V gene, CDR1 is SGHTA and CDR2 is FQGNSA. Profiling relied on immunoSEQ multiplex PCR, and the TCRdb table lists in-frame clones only, not all of them. This table holds roughly 270,000 clones, 88% found once. Sequences were obtained from PBMCs. The source of this sequence is a woman younger than 35 in good health and CMV-seronegative. The chain uses TRBV7-2 and TRBJ2-7, with TRBD2 matching over 12 bases. Here the CDR3 reads CASSLGLAGVEQYF. DNA for the CDR3: TGTGCCAGCAGCTTAGGACTAGCGGGAGTCGAGCAGTACTTC.